These 17 T cell receptor beta chains were sequenced from one sample in a study of T cell repertoires in cytomegalovirus infection (dated by TCRdb to between 2018 and 2021). The treatment or condition label of this sample denotes: in vitro stimulation with specific CMV peptide epitopes to enrich CMV-specific T cells. For sequencing, an Illumina HiSeq 1500 was employed. The public reads were reprocessed in TCRdb via fastp at Q25 and MiXCR, keeping in-frame beta chains. Rows merge per CDR3 protein into single entries with the most common DNA and genes. The table for this sample lists roughly 990,000 distinct CDR3 sequences; approximately 31% of them were counted only once. The ten largest clones take up about an eighth of the sample. Their target antigens are unknown. The source was cultured CD8+ T cells from PBMCs, collected from culture after CMV antigen stimulation. The receptors derive from a human donor in good health (CMV status not recorded). Some clones in this sample may be carry-over from other donors' samples.

The CDR3 nucleotides are TGTGCCAGCAGTGAAGCGGGACAGGTCTCAAATGAAAAACTGTTTTTT. Amino acids: CASSEAGQVSNEKLFF. The gene calls are TRBV6-1 and TRBJ1-4, with 8 bases matching TRBD1. The trim removed 0 bases at V and 5 bases at J, leaving 5 bases unmatched. This CDR3 has 16 residues. The germline gives CDR1 MNHNS, CDR2 SASEGT.

The chain is built from TRBV27 and TRBJ2-3, with D tentatively TRBD1 (6 bases). The V gene lost 3 bases and the J gene lost 4 bases, with 14 bases spanning the gap. This CDR3 has 15 amino acids. From germline, CDR1 is MNHEY and CDR2 SMNVEV (reference sequence). CDR3 nucleotides: TGTGCCAGCAGTTTTGGGGCCAGGGGTGCAGATACGCAGTATTTT. This translates into CASSFGARGADTQYF.

The J gene is TRBJ1-1, the V gene TRBV5-6; D call uncertain. V was cut by 0 bases and J by 5 bases, with 11 bases left in between. The CDR3 length is 14 residues. CDR1 is SGHDT and CDR2 is YYEEEE in the germline V gene. The CDR3 protein is CASSLAPLTTEAFF. CDR3 DNA sequence: TGTGCCAGCAGCTTGGCCCCCCTGACAACTGAAGCTTTCTTT.

The J gene is TRBJ2-1, the V gene TRBV5-1; D ambiguous. Germline loops: CDR1 SGHRS, CDR2 YFSETQ. Deletions cut 6 bases from V and 3 bases from J, with 13 bases between. This CDR3 contains 14 residues. CDR3: CASTESLSYNEQFF. The CDR3 nucleotides are TGCGCCAGCACCGAATCCCTAAGCTACAATGAGCAGTTCTTC.

CDR3 protein: CASSPSRGLGYEQYF. CDR3 nucleotide sequence: TGTGCCAGCAGCCCAAGCAGGGGGCTTGGCTACGAGCAGTACTTC. The V and J genes are TRBV7-9 and TRBJ2-7; 8 nucleotides line up with TRBD1. The CDR3 totals 15 residues. Per germline, CDR1 SEHNR and CDR2 FQNEAQ (reference sequence). The J segment lost 3 bases and the V segment lost 5 bases, leaving 9 bases of the junction unmatched.

This clonotype was seen just once. This rearrangement joins TRBV7-8 to TRBJ2-7, with D maybe TRBD2 (5 bases). The length of the CDR3 is 15 residues. Between the trimmed V and J ends, which lost 2 bases and 2 bases, there was a span of 13 bases. The germline CDR1 and CDR2 sequences are SGHVS and FQNEAQ. The CDR3 DNA is TGTGCCAGCAGCTTAAGGGCGGGTGTGACCTACGAGCAGTACGTC. This sequence encodes CASSLRAGVTYEQYV.

The rearrangement uses TRBV5-1 and TRBJ2-1, with 7 bases lining up with TRBD1. V lost 6 bases and J lost 0; bases outside the gene matches: 12. Looked up from germline, CDR1 is SGHRS and CDR2 is YFSETQ. The CDR3 runs 17 residues. CDR3 in amino acids: CASTLRQGDFSYNEQFF. CDR3 DNA sequence: TGCGCCAGCACCTTACGACAGGGAGATTTCTCCTACAATGAGCAGTTCTTC.

To note about this clonotype: This sequence may be a read error, since a much larger clone differs from it by one base. This rearrangement joins TRBV7-9 to TRBJ1-3; 8 bases map to TRBD1. This CDR3 comprises 15 residues. The germline V gene has CDR1 SEHNR and CDR2 FQNEAQ (reference sequence). CDR3: CATSGQGHSGNTIYF. CDR3 in DNA: TGTGCCACCAGCGGACAGGGTCACTCTGGAAACACCATATATTTT.

J is TRBJ1-3 and V is TRBV6-5; a weak D match, TRBD1 (6 bases). There are 16 residues in the CDR3. CDR1 MNHEY and CDR2 SVGAGI come from the germline V gene. V shed 5 bases and J shed 0 bases, with 14 bases lying between them. CDR3 nucleotides: TGTGCCAGCAGTCAAGGGACAACCGACTCTGGAAACACCATATATTTT. It encodes CASSQGTTDSGNTIYF.

The J gene is TRBJ1-1, the V gene TRBV4-1; weak D call: TRBD1 (5 bases). This CDR3 is built from 21 residues. V was clipped by 4 bases and J by 11 bases, with 41 bases between them. Germline values: CDR1 MGHRA, CDR2 YSYEKL. The CDR3 sequence is CASSPTETYSYQDFREYGAFF. The CDR3 nucleotides read TGCGCCAGCAGCCCGACAGAGACATACAGTTATCAGGACTTCAGGGAGTATGGGGCTTTCTTT.

The table lists this clonotype with a few counts. This chain links TRBV25-1 with TRBJ1-1; a possible D gene is TRBD1 (5 bases). V was shortened by 3 bases and J by 7 bases, with 9 bases between the two germline ends. This CDR3 spans 12 amino acids. From germline, CDR1 is MGHDK and CDR2 SYGVNS. The DNA for the CDR3 is TGTGCCAGCAGTGATTGGGGGAGTGAAGCTTTCTTT. Encoded protein: CASSDWGSEAFF. The full variable domain, its missing parts supplied by reference TRBV25-1 and TRBJ1-1, is EADIYQTPRYLVIGTGKKITLECSQTMGHDKMYWYQQDPGMELHLIHYSYGVNSTEKGDLSSESTVSRIRTEHFPLTLESARPSHTSQYLCASSDWGSEAFFGQGTRLTVV.

J is TRBJ1-2 and V is TRBV5-6; TRBD1 might be the D (5 bases). V lost 5 bases to trimming and J lost 4 bases, with 21 bases between them. Germline assignment: CDR1 SGHDT and CDR2 YYEEEE. CDR3 size: 16 residues. The CDR3 DNA sequence: TGTGCCAGCAGGAGGCAGGACACAACATATCGCTATGGCTACACCTTC. Translation: CASRRQDTTYRYGYTF.

This clonotype was counted many times. The J gene is TRBJ1-1, the V gene TRBV7-6; no clear D. Between the trimmed V and J ends, which lost 4 bases and 3 bases, there was a span of 9 bases. The CDR3 extends over 13 amino acids. The V gene's germline CDR1 is SGHVS and CDR2 FNYEAQ. The CDR3 here is CASSSQDYTEAFF. The CDR3 region has the DNA TGTGCCAGCAGCTCCCAAGACTACACTGAAGCTTTCTTT.

This clonotype was seen more than once but under ten times. The chain is built from TRBV6-2 or TRBV6-3 and TRBJ2-7; D may correspond to TRBD1 or TRBD2 (5 bases each). The ends were cut back, 6 bases at V and 6 bases at J, with 15 bases in the middle. Germline V gene lookup returns CDR1 MNHEY and CDR2 SVGEGT. The CDR3 totals 13 residues. The CDR3 sequence: CASRRDGAREQYV. The DNA for the CDR3 is TGTGCCAGCAGGAGGGACGGCGCTCGCGAGCAGTACGTC.

This clonotype has a count of ten or more. The rearrangement joins TRBV7-8 to TRBJ2-7; D gene ambiguous. The CDR3 totals 13 residues. Per the germline V gene, CDR1 is SGHVS and CDR2 is FQNEAQ. V lost 0 bases, J lost 2 bases, and 5 bases lay in between. The CDR3 DNA sequence: TGTGCCAGCAGCTTAGCGCGGCCCTACGAGCAGTACTTC. Protein sequence: CASSLARPYEQYF.

This sequence joins TRBV5-1 and TRBJ2-1; D might be TRBD2 (6 bases). Germline CDR1 is SGHRS and CDR2 is YFSETQ. The CDR3 covers 18 residues. The CDR3 reads CVNSRISRGNSPYNEQFF. The CDR3 DNA reads as TGCGTCAACAGCCGGATCTCCCGGGGGAATAGTCCTTACAATGAGCAGTTCTTC.

This clonotype was found many times. The V and J genes are TRBV7-4 and TRBJ2-3, with D hard to call. This CDR3 is built from 14 residues. V was pared by 0 bases and J by 3 bases, with 7 bases between. Germline V gene lookup returns CDR1 SGHVT and CDR2 SQSDAQ. Here the CDR3 DNA reads TGTGCCAGCAGCTTAGCGAGCCGAACAGATACGCAGTATTTT. It is translated as CASSLASRTDTQYF.